The 7 T cell receptor beta chains reported below all come from one sample, sequenced in a study of shared clonotypes between healthy human individuals. The assay was immunoSEQ multiplex PCR, and TCRdb's table has in-frame clones only and misses some. Of some 1 million clones in the sample, under 80% were seen once. Sequenced input: memory CD4+ T cells sorted from blood. Subset: CD45RA-negative fraction. The origin of the receptors is a man younger than 30 in good health.

This sequence joins TRBV7-9 and TRBJ1-2; D uncertain. Germline CDR1 is SEHNR and CDR2 is FQNEAQ (reference sequence). V lost 7 bases, J lost 5 bases, and 8 bases lay in between. The CDR3 spans 11 residues. For the CDR3, the DNA is TGTGCCAGCACCTCTCGGTATGGCTACACCTTC. It yields the protein CASTSRYGYTF.

The chain carries TRBV2 and TRBJ1-5; no clear D gene. Germline assignment: CDR1 SNHLY and CDR2 FYNNEI. Trimming took off 6 bases at V and 7 bases at J, with 19 bases between the two ends. The CDR3 covers 15 residues. The CDR3 region is CASRGLDGGRQPQHF. The CDR3 DNA sequence: TGTGCCAGCAGGGGCCTTGACGGAGGCAGACAGCCCCAGCATTTT.

Of note for this clone: Other DNA sequences in this sample translate to the same CDR3. The chain couples TRBV5-1 to TRBJ1-2, with 10 nucleotides matching TRBD1. Germline CDR1 is SGHRS and CDR2 is YFSETQ. The CDR3 sequence is 15 residues long. The J segment lost 4 bases and the V segment lost 2 bases, leaving 5 bases of the junction unmatched. The CDR3 reads CASSFGQGGSYGYTF. CDR3 sequence (DNA): TGCGCCAGCAGCTTTGGACAGGGGGGCAGCTATGGCTACACCTTC.

This clone has a handful of counts. This chain links TRBV4-3 with TRBJ1-2; D is perhaps TRBD1 (5 bases). The CDR3 loop spans 16 amino acids. V dropped 0 bases and J dropped 7 bases, with 18 bases sitting between them. The germline V gene encodes CDR1 LGHNA and CDR2 YSLEER. The CDR3, as DNA: TGCGCCAGCAGCCAAGATTTTGGGGACCCAGGAGGTGGCTACACCTTC. This sequence encodes CASSQDFGDPGGGYTF.

This sequence joins TRBV27 and TRBJ2-3; 7 bases map to TRBD1. Germline V gives CDR1 MNHEY, CDR2 SMNVEV (reference sequence). With V trimmed by 6 bases and J by 0 bases, 0 bases remained unmatched. The CDR3 has 13 amino acids. The CDR3 DNA sequence: TGTGCCAGCAGGACAGGGAGCACAGATACGCAGTATTTT. This gives the protein CASRTGSTDTQYF.

The J gene is TRBJ1-5, the V gene TRBV19; D not resolved. V was cut by 1 base and J by 2 bases, with 9 bases left in between. CDR3 length equals 15 residues. CDR1 LNHDA and CDR2 SQIVND come from the germline V gene (reference sequence). In nucleotides, the CDR3 is TGTGCCAGTAGTATAGCTACGGGCGGCAATCAGCCCCAGCATTTT. Protein: CASSIATGGNQPQHF.

V is TRBV4-2 and J is TRBJ2-3; D is possibly TRBD1 or TRBD2 (6 bases each). Germline CDR1 is LGHNA and CDR2 is YNFKEQ. Trimming pared 1 base from V and 5 bases from J, leaving 13 bases between. CDR3 length: 15 amino acids. In DNA, the CDR3 is TGTGCCAGCAGCCAAGTGGGGGGCTCGGTAGATACGCAGTATTTT. Its protein product is CASSQVGGSVDTQYF.